The 24 T cell receptor beta chains given below trace back to one sample, sequenced in a study of blood T cells in healthy people across ages. Primed by a sample-barcoded 5' primer and a J-beta primer mix, a second PCR proceeded for 7 to 11 cycles. TCRdb independently ran MiXCR on the 5' RACE reads; one entry per CDR3 protein. The sample has nearly 1 million distinct CDR3 sequences, roughly 47% seen once. Sequencing was performed on blood. The receptors shown here come from a woman aged 55 to 70 in good health.

The DNA for the CDR3 is TGCAGTGCTAGGTCCGGGACAGGGTTATGGGAGCAGTACTTC. It translates to CSARSGTGLWEQYF. V gene TRBV20-1 combines with J gene TRBJ2-5; 9 bases map to TRBD1. V dropped 3 bases and J dropped 11; count of bases not matched to a gene: 13. CDR1 is DFQATT, CDR2 SNEGSKA, per germline (reference sequence). This CDR3 contains 14 residues.

CDR3 sequence: CATGETVWANQPQHF. The CDR3 nucleotides are TGTGCCACCGGGGAAACCGTGTGGGCCAATCAGCCCCAGCATTTT. J is TRBJ1-5 and V is TRBV4-2; D unclear. Per the germline V gene, CDR1 is LGHNA and CDR2 is YNFKEQ. The CDR3 has 15 residues. Trimming left V 10 bases short and J 3 bases short, with 19 bases between.

The chain combines TRBV20-1 with TRBJ2-7; no reliable D call. Trimming removed 4 bases at V and 4 bases at J, with 8 bases between. Germline CDR1 is DFQATT and CDR2 is SNEGSKA (reference sequence). The CDR3 covers 11 residues. CDR3 protein: CSANSKYEQYF. The CDR3 DNA is TGCAGTGCTAATAGCAAGTACGAGCAGTACTTC.

This clonotype was picked up a small number of times. The junction departs from the called germline gene at one end, perhaps through a read error. CDR3 DNA: TGCAGCCTTGAGAGGGGAACAGATACGCAGTATTTT. Its translation is CSLERGTDTQYF. The rearrangement links TRBV29-1 to TRBJ2-3, with D perhaps matching TRBD1 or TRBD2 (5 bases each). The V gene's germline CDR1 is SQVTM and CDR2 ANQGSEA. CDR3 length: 12 residues.

This clonotype was observed once. The chain couples TRBV7-2 to TRBJ2-1, with a possible D match to TRBD1 (6 bases). This CDR3 comprises 16 residues. V lost 5 bases, J lost 4 bases, and 18 bases lay in between. CDR1 and CDR2 from the germline V gene are SGHTA and FQGNSA. CDR3 sequence reads: CASSIQGTFGYNEQFF. The CDR3 DNA follows: TGTGCCAGCAGCATACAGGGAACTTTCGGGTACAATGAGCAGTTCTTC.

V and J are TRBV2 and TRBJ2-2; 10 bases match TRBD1. The junction had 4 bases not matched to a gene; V was cut back by 6 bases and J by 6 bases. CDR1 SNHLY and CDR2 FYNNEI come from the germline V gene. This CDR3 region has 14 residues. CDR3 nucleotide sequence: TGTGCCAGCAGGGACAGGGGGGTCGCCGGGGAGCTGTTTTTT. Translating it yields CASRDRGVAGELFF.

This clonotype was observed a few times. The genes are TRBV12-3 or TRBV12-4 and TRBJ1-2; D perhaps matches TRBD1 (5 bases). This CDR3 is built from 13 residues. The V and J ends lost 6 bases and 4 bases respectively, with 12 bases between them. CDR3 sequence: CASSAGLVYGYTF. CDR3 DNA: TGTGCCAGCAGCGCAGGGCTAGTCTATGGCTACACCTTC.

The rearrangement joins TRBV7-2 to TRBJ2-2, with D possibly being TRBD2 (6 bases). Germline V gene data show CDR1 as SGHTA and CDR2 as FQGNSA. The CDR3 contains 12 residues. V was cut by 10 bases and J by 7 bases, with 13 bases left in between. The CDR3 is CATQPAGGELFF. For the CDR3, the DNA is TGTGCCACCCAACCAGCGGGCGGGGAGCTGTTTTTT.

V is TRBV29-1 and J is TRBJ2-7; D remains unclear. Looked up from germline, CDR1 is SQVTM and CDR2 is ANQGSEA. The V and J ends lost 5 bases and 5 bases respectively, with 16 bases between them. CDR3 length: 13 amino acids. The chain's CDR3 is CSVLTRAGDEQYF. CDR3 DNA: TGCAGCGTTCTGACCCGGGCTGGGGACGAGCAGTACTTC.

This clonotype was detected only a few times. The gene calls are TRBV10-3 and TRBJ2-7; 9 bases map to TRBD1. Matching the DNA end better, TRBJ2-5 makes the J call doubtful. Germline V CDR1 and CDR2: ENHRY, SYGVKD. The length of the CDR3 is 14 residues. The CDR3 spells CAISEGQGPETQYF. DNA of the CDR3: TGTGCCATCAGTGAGGGACAGGGGCCAGAGACCCAGTACTTC.

This clonotype turned up a few times. The gene calls are TRBV20-1 and TRBJ2-1; 10 bases agree with TRBD2. Germline trimming cut 6 bases from V and 2 bases from J; bases unmatched to any gene: 7. The germline gives CDR1 DFQATT, CDR2 SNEGSKA (reference sequence). CDR3 length: 15 residues. For the CDR3, the DNA is TGCAGTGCAGAAGGGACTAGCGTAACCTACAATGAGCAGTTCTTC. Translation: CSAEGTSVTYNEQFF.

This chain uses TRBV5-1 with TRBJ2-1; TRBD2 might be the D (5 bases). Near its end, the DNA agrees better with TRBJ2-7, so the J call may be wrong. This CDR3 comprises 16 residues. Germline V gene sequence: CDR1 SGHRS, CDR2 YFSETQ. The DNA for the CDR3 is TGCGCCAGCAGTCCCGGGATTAGTGCCTCCTACAATGAGCAGTACTTC. Amino acid sequence: CASSPGISASYNEQYF.

V is TRBV27 and J is TRBJ1-5; TRBD1 agrees at 7 bases. J was trimmed by 6 bases and V by 11 bases; bases with no gene match: 10. The CDR3 loop spans 13 amino acids. CDR1 and CDR2 (germline): MNHEY, SMNVEV (reference sequence). The CDR3 loop is CASGGGYIQPQHF. CDR3 DNA sequence: TGTGCCTCAGGGGGGGGGTACATTCAGCCCCAGCATTTT.

A few counts support this clonotype. This chain uses TRBV5-1 with TRBJ1-2; possibly TRBD1 for D (6 bases). This CDR3 spans 13 amino acids. Germline V gene lookup returns CDR1 SGHRS and CDR2 YFSETQ. V was trimmed by 6 bases and J by 4 bases, leaving 13 bases between them. The CDR3 protein is CASNRESGYGYTF. Here the CDR3 DNA reads TGCGCCAGCAACAGGGAATCGGGCTATGGCTACACCTTC.

The chain couples TRBV11-2 to TRBJ2-4, with TRBD2 matching 16 bases. The DNA end lines up better with TRBJ2-5; the J call may be wrong. The CDR3 totals 18 residues. Germline lookup yields CDR1 SGHAT and CDR2 FQNNGV. The CDR3, as DNA: TGTGCCAGCAGACCGGGGACTAGCGGGAGGGCCCTCCAAGAGACCCAGTACTTC. It codes for CASRPGTSGRALQETQYF.

The J gene is TRBJ2-2, the V gene TRBV2, with D perhaps TRBD1 (5 bases). V lost 2 bases and J 0 bases, leaving 7 bases between the germline ends. The CDR3 extends over 15 amino acids. The germline V gene has CDR1 SNHLY and CDR2 FYNNEI. The CDR3 loop reads CASSEQGSNTGELFF. DNA of the CDR3: TGTGCCAGCAGTGAACAGGGTTCGAACACCGGGGAGCTGTTTTTT.

This chain links TRBV13 with TRBJ2-1; D may be TRBD2 (6 bases). The CDR3 spans 15 residues. Trimming cost V 5 bases and J 4 bases, with 15 bases left between them. The germline V gene encodes CDR1 PRHDT and CDR2 FYEKMQ (reference sequence). CDR3 sequence (DNA): TGTGCCAGCAGCGCCCGGACTACGCAGTACAATGAGCAGTTCTTC. Translation: CASSARTTQYNEQFF.

The chain uses TRBV12-3 or TRBV12-4 and TRBJ2-1; D is undetermined. Trimming pared 8 bases from V and 5 bases from J, leaving 13 bases between. The CDR3 spans 13 residues. The CDR3 region is CASLWADHNEQFF. As DNA, the CDR3 is TGTGCCAGCTTGTGGGCGGATCACAATGAGCAGTTCTTC.

This clonotype has just a few counts. This chain connects TRBV20-1 to TRBJ1-1; a weak D match, TRBD1 (6 bases). Per the germline V gene, CDR1 is DFQATT and CDR2 is SNEGSKA (reference sequence). Between the trimmed V and J ends, which lost 3 bases and 3 bases, there was a span of 14 bases. CDR3 length equals 14 residues. CDR3 loop: CSASKVEGDTEAFF. DNA for the CDR3: TGCAGTGCTAGTAAGGTGGAGGGGGACACTGAAGCTTTCTTT.

The rearrangement uses TRBV4-3 and TRBJ2-2; 7 nucleotides line up with TRBD1. The CDR3 runs to 15 residues. From germline, CDR1 is LGHNA and CDR2 YSLEER. V was clipped by 2 bases and J by 5 bases; unmatched bases: 5. The CDR3 loop reads CASSQTGAGTGELFF. In DNA form, the CDR3 reads TGCGCCAGCAGCCAAACAGGGGCTGGAACCGGGGAGCTGTTTTTT.

This clonotype was counted between two and nine times. The V call is TRBV7-2, the J call TRBJ2-1, with D perhaps TRBD2 (6 bases). The germline V and J ends were trimmed by 3 bases and 5 bases, with 17 bases remaining between them. The CDR3 runs 16 residues. Per germline, CDR1 SGHTA and CDR2 FQGNSA. The CDR3 DNA sequence: TGTGCCAGCAGCTTCCCCCCCTACGAGCGGGACAATGAGCAGTTCTTC. Its protein is CASSFPPYERDNEQFF.

The chain joins TRBV7-9 to TRBJ1-2, with 7 positions matching TRBD1. Germline values: CDR1 SEHNR, CDR2 FQNEAQ (reference sequence). This CDR3 has 16 residues. V trimming: 1 base; J trimming: 10 bases; junction bases outside the gene matches: 15. The CDR3 DNA follows: TGTGCCAGCAGCTTAGTGAGTGGGGGACAGTTCAATCTCTACACCTTC. Protein product: CASSLVSGGQFNLYTF.

The table lists this clonotype with a count of one. The chain joins TRBV11-2 to TRBJ2-7; D ambiguous. The CDR3 has 15 residues. Between the trimmed V and J ends, which lost 3 bases and 1 base, there was a span of 13 bases. The germline V gene has CDR1 SGHAT and CDR2 FQNNGV. DNA of the CDR3: TGTGCCAGCAGCTTTAGCCCCTCTCGGTCCTACGAGCAGTACTTC. This sequence encodes CASSFSPSRSYEQYF.

This clonotype was observed once. This chain joins TRBV4-1 and TRBJ2-3; no reliable D call. Germline CDR1 is MGHRA and CDR2 is YSYEKL. Trimming cost V 1 base and J 3 bases, with 17 bases left between them. The CDR3 loop spans 17 amino acids. CDR3 amino acids: CASSQVRVRRWTDTQYF. Written as DNA, the CDR3 is TGCGCCAGCAGCCAAGTGCGTGTCCGTAGGTGGACAGATACGCAGTATTTT.